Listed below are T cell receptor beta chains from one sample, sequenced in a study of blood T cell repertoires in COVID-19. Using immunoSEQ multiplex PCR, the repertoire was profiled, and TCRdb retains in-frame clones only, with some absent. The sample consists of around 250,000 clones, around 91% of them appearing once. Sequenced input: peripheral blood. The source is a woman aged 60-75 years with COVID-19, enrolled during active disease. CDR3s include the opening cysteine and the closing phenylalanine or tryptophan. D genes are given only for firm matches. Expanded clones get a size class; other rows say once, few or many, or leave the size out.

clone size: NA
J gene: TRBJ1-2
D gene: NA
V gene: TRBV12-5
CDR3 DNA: TGTGCTAGTGGTTTGGTACTCCAGGGGCCCAACTATGGCTACACCTTC
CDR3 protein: CASGLVLQGPNYGYTF

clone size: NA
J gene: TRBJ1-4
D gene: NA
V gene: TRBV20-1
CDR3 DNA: TGCAGTGCTAGAGGGGCTAGAGGGCGGTTTTTT
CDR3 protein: CSARGARGRFF

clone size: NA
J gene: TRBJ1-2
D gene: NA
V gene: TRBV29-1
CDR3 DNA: TGCAGCGTTGCGTCTCGCTATGGCTACACCTTC
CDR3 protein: CSVASRYGYTF

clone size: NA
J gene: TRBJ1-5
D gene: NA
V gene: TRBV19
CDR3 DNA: TGTGCCAGTAGTATAGATCGGAGGGTTAGCAATCAGCCCCAGCATTTT
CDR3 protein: CASSIDRRVSNQPQHF

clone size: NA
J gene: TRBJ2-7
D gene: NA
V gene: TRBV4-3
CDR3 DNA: TGCGCCAGCAGCCAACAACAGGGCTACGAGCAGTACTTC
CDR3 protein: CASSQQQGYEQYF

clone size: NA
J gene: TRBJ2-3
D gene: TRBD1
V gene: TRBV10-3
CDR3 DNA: TGTGCCATCAGTGAAGGGACAGGGGCAGATACGCAGTATTTT
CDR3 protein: CAISEGTGADTQYF

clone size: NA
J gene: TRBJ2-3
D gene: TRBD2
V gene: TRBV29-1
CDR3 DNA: TGCAGCGTAAAGCGGGGGGGCACAGATACGCAGTATTTT
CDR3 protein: CSVKRGGTDTQYF

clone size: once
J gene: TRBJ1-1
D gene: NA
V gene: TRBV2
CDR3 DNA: TGTGCCAGCAGTGAAGCAATAGTGGAGGAAGCTTTCTTT
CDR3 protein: CASSEAIVEEAFF

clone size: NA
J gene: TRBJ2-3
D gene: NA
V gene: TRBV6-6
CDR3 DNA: TGTGCCACGTCGTTAGCGCAAGATACGCAGTATTTT
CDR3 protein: CATSLAQDTQYF

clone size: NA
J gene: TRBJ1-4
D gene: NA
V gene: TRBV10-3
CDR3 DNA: TGTGCCATCAGCACAGAGCCCCTTAACGAAAAACTGTTTTTT
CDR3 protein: CAISTEPLNEKLFF

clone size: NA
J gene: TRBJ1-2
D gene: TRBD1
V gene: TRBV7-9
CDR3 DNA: TGTGCCAGCAGCTCCTCCGCCTCAGGGGGCGCATACTATGGCTACACCTTC
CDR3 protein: CASSSSASGGAYYGYTF

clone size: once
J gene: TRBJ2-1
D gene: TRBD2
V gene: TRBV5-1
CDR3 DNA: TGCGCCAGCAGCTTGTTGACTAGCGGGGGCAATGAGCAGTTCTTC
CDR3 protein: CASSLLTSGGNEQFF

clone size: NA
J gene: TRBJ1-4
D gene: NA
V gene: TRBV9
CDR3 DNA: TGTGCCAGCAGCGACATGAGAGGAGGCGAAAAACTGTTTTTT
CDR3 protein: CASSDMRGGEKLFF

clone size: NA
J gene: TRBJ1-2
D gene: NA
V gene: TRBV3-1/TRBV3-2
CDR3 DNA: TGTGCCAGCAGCCTGGACAAGAACTATGGCTACACCTTC
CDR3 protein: CASSLDKNYGYTF

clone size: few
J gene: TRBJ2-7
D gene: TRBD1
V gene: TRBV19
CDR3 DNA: TGTGCCAGTAGTATGGGACAGGGCTACGAGCAGTACTTC
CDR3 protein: CASSMGQGYEQYF

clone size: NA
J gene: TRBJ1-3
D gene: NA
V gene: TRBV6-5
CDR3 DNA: TGTGCCAGCAGCTCGTTTGTCTCTGGAAACACCATATATTTT
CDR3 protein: CASSSFVSGNTIYF

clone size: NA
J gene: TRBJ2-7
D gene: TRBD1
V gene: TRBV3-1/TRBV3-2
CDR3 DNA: TGTGCCAGCAGCTCGACAGGGGACGAGCAGTACTTC
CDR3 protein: CASSSTGDEQYF

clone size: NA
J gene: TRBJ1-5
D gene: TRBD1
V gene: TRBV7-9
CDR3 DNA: TGTGCCAGCAGCTTAACCTCGGGACAGGGAAGCAATCAGCCCCAGCATTTT
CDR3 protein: CASSLTSGQGSNQPQHF

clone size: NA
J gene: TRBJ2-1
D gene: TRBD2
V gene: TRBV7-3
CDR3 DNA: TGTGCCAGCAGCTTAAGTTCGAGGGCTAGCGGGGGTGCATTACCGCAGTTCTTC
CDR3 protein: CASSLSSRASGGALPQFF

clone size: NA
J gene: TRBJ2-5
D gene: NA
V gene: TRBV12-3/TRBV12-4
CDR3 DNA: TGTGCCAGCAGTTTCGACACCCAAGAGACCCAGTACTTC
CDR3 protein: CASSFDTQETQYF

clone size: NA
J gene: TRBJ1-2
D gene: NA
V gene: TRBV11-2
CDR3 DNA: TGTGCCAGCAGCTTAGTTCGCGGGGGAGGCTACACCTTC
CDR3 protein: CASSLVRGGGYTF

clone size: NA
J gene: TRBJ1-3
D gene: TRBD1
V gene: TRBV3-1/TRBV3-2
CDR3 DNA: TGTGCCAGCAGCCAAGATATTGGCAGGGGGAACACCATATATTTT
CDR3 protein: CASSQDIGRGNTIYF

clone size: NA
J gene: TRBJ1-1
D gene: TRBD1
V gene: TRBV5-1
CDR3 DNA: TGCGCCAGCAGCTTGACAGGGGTGGTACTGAACACTGAAGCTTTCTTT
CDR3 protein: CASSLTGVVLNTEAFF

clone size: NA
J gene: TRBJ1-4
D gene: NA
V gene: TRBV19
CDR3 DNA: TGTGCCAGTAGTATTAGTGGACGGGGTAATGAAAAACTGTTTTTT
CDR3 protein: CASSISGRGNEKLFF

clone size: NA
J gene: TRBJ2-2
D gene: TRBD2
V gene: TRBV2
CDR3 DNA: TGTGCCAGCGACGGACTAGCGGGGATCACCGGGGAGCTGTTTTTT
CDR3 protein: CASDGLAGITGELFF

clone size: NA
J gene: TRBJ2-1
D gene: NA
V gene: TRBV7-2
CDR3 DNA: TGTGCCAGCAGCTTAGGGGGTGGAGGCTCCTACAATGAGCAGTTCTTC
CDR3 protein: CASSLGGGGSYNEQFF

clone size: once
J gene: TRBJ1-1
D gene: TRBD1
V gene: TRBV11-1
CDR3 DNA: TGTGCCAGCAGCGATAACGGGAGGGGGCTCACTGAAGCTTTCTTT
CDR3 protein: CASSDNGRGLTEAFF

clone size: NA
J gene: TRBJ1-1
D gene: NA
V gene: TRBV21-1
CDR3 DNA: TGTGCCAGCAGCAAAAAAATGCAGGGGGCGAAGCCTCGTCCAATGATGAACGAAGCTTTCTTT
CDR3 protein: CASSKKMQGAKPRPMMNEAFF

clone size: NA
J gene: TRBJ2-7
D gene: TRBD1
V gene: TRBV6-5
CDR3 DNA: TGTGCCAGCAGTCTAGGGGGCTTAGGGTCCTACGAGCAGTACTTC
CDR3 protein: CASSLGGLGSYEQYF

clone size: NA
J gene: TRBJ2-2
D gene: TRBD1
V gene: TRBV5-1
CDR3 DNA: TGCGCCAGCAGCACTGGACAGGGTAGGAACACCGGGGAGCTGTTTTTT
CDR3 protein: CASSTGQGRNTGELFF

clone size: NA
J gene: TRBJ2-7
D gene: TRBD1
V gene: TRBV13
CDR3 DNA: TGTGCCAGCAGCTTAAAGTCACGGGACAGGGTCTACGAGCAGTACTTC
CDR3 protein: CASSLKSRDRVYEQYF

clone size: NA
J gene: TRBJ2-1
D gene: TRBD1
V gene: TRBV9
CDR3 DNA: TGTGCCAGCAGCGCGATCGGGACAGGTACCTCTAGAGGGACGAACAATGAGCAGTTCTTC
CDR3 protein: CASSAIGTGTSRGTNNEQFF

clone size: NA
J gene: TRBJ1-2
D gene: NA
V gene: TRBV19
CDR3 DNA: TGTGCCAGTAGTAATCCAGGGTTGTGGGGCTACACCTTC
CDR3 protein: CASSNPGLWGYTF

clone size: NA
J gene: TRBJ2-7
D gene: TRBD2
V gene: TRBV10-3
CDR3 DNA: TGTGCCATCAGTGATCCGGGGGGGTCCTACGAGCAGTACTTC
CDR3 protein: CAISDPGGSYEQYF

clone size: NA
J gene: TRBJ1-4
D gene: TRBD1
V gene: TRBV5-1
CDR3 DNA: TGCGCCAGCAGCCCCCGGACAGGCCGATCTAGGGAAAAACTGTTTTTT
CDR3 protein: CASSPRTGRSREKLFF

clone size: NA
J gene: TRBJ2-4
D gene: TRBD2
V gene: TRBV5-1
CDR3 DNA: TGCGCCAGCAGCCTGGAGGTAGCGGGGACCAAAAACATTCAGTACTTC
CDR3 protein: CASSLEVAGTKNIQYF

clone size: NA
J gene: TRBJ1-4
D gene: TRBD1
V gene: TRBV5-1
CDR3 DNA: TGCGCCAGCAGCTTGGCGGGACAGATTAATGAAAAACTGTTTTTT
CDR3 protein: CASSLAGQINEKLFF

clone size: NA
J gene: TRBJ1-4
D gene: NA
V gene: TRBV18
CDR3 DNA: TGTGCCAGCTCACCGCGTGGAGGCGATAATGAAAAACTGTTTTTT
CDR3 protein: CASSPRGGDNEKLFF

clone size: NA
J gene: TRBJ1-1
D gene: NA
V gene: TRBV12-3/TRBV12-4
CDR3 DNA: TGTGCGACCGGGGGGGGGATCGGCACTGAAGCTTTCTTT
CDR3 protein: CATGGGIGTEAFF

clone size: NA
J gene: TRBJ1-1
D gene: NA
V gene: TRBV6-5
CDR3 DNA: TGTGCCAGCAGTTACGTAGTGGGCCCGGGGTCTGAAGCTTTCTTT
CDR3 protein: CASSYVVGPGSEAFF

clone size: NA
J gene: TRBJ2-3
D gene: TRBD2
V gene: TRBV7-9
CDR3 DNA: TGTGCCAGCAGCTTGGGAGGGCCTCCCACAGATACGCAGTATTTT
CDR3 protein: CASSLGGPPTDTQYF

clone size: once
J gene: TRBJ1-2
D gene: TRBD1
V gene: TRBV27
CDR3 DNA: TGTGCCAGCAGTTTATCTGTCACAGGGACAGGTCCCTTAGGCTACACCTTC
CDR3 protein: CASSLSVTGTGPLGYTF

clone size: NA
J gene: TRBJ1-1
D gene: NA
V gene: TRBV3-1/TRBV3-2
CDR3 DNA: TGTGCCAGCAGCCAAGAGGCAACATCGAGGGTAGGTGAAGCTTTCTTT
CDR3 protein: CASSQEATSRVGEAFF

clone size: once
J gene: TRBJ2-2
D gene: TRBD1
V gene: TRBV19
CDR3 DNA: TGTGCCAGTAGTATAGTTACAGGGGGCTTTAAATTACTAGCGAACACCGGGGAGCTGTTTTTT
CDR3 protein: CASSIVTGGFKLLANTGELFF

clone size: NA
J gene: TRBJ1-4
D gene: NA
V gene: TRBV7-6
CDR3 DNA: TGTGCCAGCAGCGCAGACAGAAGGGAAAAACTGTTTTTT
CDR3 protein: CASSADRREKLFF

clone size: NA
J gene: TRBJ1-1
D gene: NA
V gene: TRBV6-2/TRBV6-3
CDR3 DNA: TGTGCCAGCAGTTACCCCGCGGTTTACCGGGGGAGGCGGACTGAAGCTTTCTTT
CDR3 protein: CASSYPAVYRGRRTEAFF

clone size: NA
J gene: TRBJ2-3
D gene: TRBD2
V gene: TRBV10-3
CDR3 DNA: TGTGCCATCAGTGCGTGGACTAGCGGGCCCGATACGCAGTATTTT
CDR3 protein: CAISAWTSGPDTQYF

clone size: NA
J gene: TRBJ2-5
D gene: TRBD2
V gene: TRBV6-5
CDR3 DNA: TGTGCCAGCAGGCGACTAGCCCCATACGAGACCCAGTACTTC
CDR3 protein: CASRRLAPYETQYF

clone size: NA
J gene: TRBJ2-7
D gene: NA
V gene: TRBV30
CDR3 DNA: TGTGCCTGGAGCGCCACTTACGAGCAGTACTTC
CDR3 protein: CAWSATYEQYF

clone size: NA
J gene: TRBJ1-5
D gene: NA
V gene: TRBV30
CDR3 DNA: TGTGCCTGGAGGGGCATCTCTGGGCCCCAGCATTTT
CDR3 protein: CAWRGISGPQHF

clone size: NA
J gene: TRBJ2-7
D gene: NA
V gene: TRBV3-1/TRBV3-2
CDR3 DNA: TGTGCCAGCAGCCTGACACAACCCTACGAGCAGTACTTC
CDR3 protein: CASSLTQPYEQYF

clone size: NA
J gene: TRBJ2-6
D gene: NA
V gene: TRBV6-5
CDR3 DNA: TGTGCCACCCTGAGCTCTGGGGCCAACGTCCTGACTTTC
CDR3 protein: CATLSSGANVLTF

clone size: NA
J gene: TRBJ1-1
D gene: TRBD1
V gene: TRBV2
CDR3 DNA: TGTGCCAGCGGTCAGGGGACAGGGACCATGAACACTGAAGCTTTCTTT
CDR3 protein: CASGQGTGTMNTEAFF

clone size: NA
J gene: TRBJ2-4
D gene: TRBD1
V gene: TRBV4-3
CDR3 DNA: TGCGCCAGCAGCCAACGGGACAGGGGCCCAAAAAACATTCAGTACTTC
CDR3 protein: CASSQRDRGPKNIQYF

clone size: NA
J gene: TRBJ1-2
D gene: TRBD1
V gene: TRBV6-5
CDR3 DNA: TGTGCCAGCGGGGACAGGGGGCGAATTGGCTACACCTTC
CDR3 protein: CASGDRGRIGYTF

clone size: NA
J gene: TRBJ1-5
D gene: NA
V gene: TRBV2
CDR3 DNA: TGTGCCAGCAGTGTCGAGGGAGATCAGCCCCAGCATTTT
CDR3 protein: CASSVEGDQPQHF

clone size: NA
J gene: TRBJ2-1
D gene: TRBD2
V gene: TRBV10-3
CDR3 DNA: TGTGCCATCAAGGGCGGGGGTCATTACAATGAGCAGTTCTTC
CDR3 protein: CAIKGGGHYNEQFF

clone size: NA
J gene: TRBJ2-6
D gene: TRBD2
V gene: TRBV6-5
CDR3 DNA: TGTGCCAGCAACTCCGGGGGGACTGGGGCCAACGTCCTGACTTTC
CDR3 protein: CASNSGGTGANVLTF

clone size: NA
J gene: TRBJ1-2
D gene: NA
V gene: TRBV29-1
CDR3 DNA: TGCAGCGTTGAAACAGCATCATACCGCCACACCTTC
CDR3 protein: CSVETASYRHTF